A selection of T cell receptor beta chains follows, all from one sample in a study of cytomegalovirus exposure and HLA in healthy donors. Clones were sequenced by immunoSEQ multiplex PCR, and TCRdb holds only the in-frame ones, with some missing. The data hold over 130,000 clones, with approximately 82% observed a single time. The sample consisted of PBMCs. These TCRs come from a young man in good health and CMV-seropositive. Each CDR3 is given with its conserved first and last residue. Each record gives: V gene, clone size, J gene, D gene, CDR3 length, CDR3 DNA, CDR3 protein. A D gene is named only where the DNA matches it firmly. Expanded clones get a size class; other rows say once, few or many, or leave the size out.

V gene: TRBV11-2; clone size: .; J gene: TRBJ2-7; D gene: TRBD1; CDR3 length: 14; CDR3 DNA: TGTGCCAGCAGCCCCGAACAGGGGACCTACGAGCAGTACTTC; CDR3 protein: CASSPEQGTYEQYF
V gene: TRBV19; clone size: .; J gene: TRBJ1-1; D gene: .; CDR3 length: 15; CDR3 DNA: TGTGCCAGTAGTATGACCATTCTAGGGGACACTGAAGCTTTCTTT; CDR3 protein: CASSMTILGDTEAFF
V gene: TRBV5-1; clone size: few; J gene: TRBJ1-3; D gene: .; CDR3 length: 13; CDR3 DNA: TGCGCCAGCAGCTTGTCCACTGGAAACACCATATATTTT; CDR3 protein: CASSLSTGNTIYF
V gene: TRBV5-4; clone size: .; J gene: TRBJ2-7; D gene: TRBD2; CDR3 length: 14; CDR3 DNA: TGTGCCAGCAGCTTTCGCGGGGGGACGTACGAGCAGTACTTC; CDR3 protein: CASSFRGGTYEQYF
V gene: TRBV5-1; clone size: once; J gene: TRBJ2-1; D gene: .; CDR3 length: 16; CDR3 DNA: TGCGCCAGCAGCTTTTCCAAAGGGGGACGGTACAATGAGCAGTTCTTC; CDR3 protein: CASSFSKGGRYNEQFF
V gene: TRBV5-8; clone size: .; J gene: TRBJ2-1; D gene: TRBD2; CDR3 length: 12; CDR3 DNA: TGTGCCAGCAGCCTGACTAGCGTTGAGCAGTTCTTC; CDR3 protein: CASSLTSVEQFF
V gene: TRBV6-1; clone size: .; J gene: TRBJ1-1; D gene: .; CDR3 length: 14; CDR3 DNA: TGTGCCGCCGTACCCTCCAGGGGGAACACTGAAGCTTTCTTT; CDR3 protein: CAAVPSRGNTEAFF
V gene: TRBV19; clone size: .; J gene: TRBJ2-7; D gene: TRBD1; CDR3 length: 16; CDR3 DNA: TGTGCCAGTAGTGGACCCGGGACAGCTGCGTCCTACGAGCAGTACTTC; CDR3 protein: CASSGPGTAASYEQYF
V gene: TRBV2; clone size: .; J gene: TRBJ1-1; D gene: TRBD1; CDR3 length: 16; CDR3 DNA: TGTGCCAGCTCCCGGGACAGTTCGTTAATGAACACTGAAGCTTTCTTT; CDR3 protein: CASSRDSSLMNTEAFF
V gene: TRBV13; clone size: .; J gene: TRBJ2-1; D gene: .; CDR3 length: 13; CDR3 DNA: TGTGCCAGCAGCCGCGACAGGTACAATGAGCAGTTCTTC; CDR3 protein: CASSRDRYNEQFF
V gene: TRBV5-1; clone size: .; J gene: TRBJ2-1; D gene: .; CDR3 length: 14; CDR3 DNA: TGCGCCAGCAGGGACTCTGCCCTTTACAATGAGCAGTTCTTC; CDR3 protein: CASRDSALYNEQFF
V gene: TRBV5-1; clone size: .; J gene: TRBJ2-7; D gene: .; CDR3 length: 14; CDR3 DNA: TGCGCCAGCAGCTTACGACAGGCCTTGGGAGAGCAGTACTTC; CDR3 protein: CASSLRQALGEQYF
V gene: TRBV6-4; clone size: .; J gene: TRBJ1-1; D gene: TRBD1; CDR3 length: 13; CDR3 DNA: TGTGCCAGCAGCCGGGACAGTGGGACTGAAGCTTTCTTT; CDR3 protein: CASSRDSGTEAFF
V gene: TRBV11-3; clone size: .; J gene: TRBJ2-3; D gene: .; CDR3 length: 13; CDR3 DNA: TGTGCCAGCAGCGCCCAACAGGGTGATACGCAGTATTTT; CDR3 protein: CASSAQQGDTQYF
V gene: TRBV18; clone size: .; J gene: TRBJ2-7; D gene: .; CDR3 length: 13; CDR3 DNA: TGTGCCAGCTCACCGTACAGGGAAGCCGAGCAGTACTTC; CDR3 protein: CASSPYREAEQYF
V gene: TRBV10-3; clone size: few; J gene: TRBJ2-7; D gene: .; CDR3 length: 11; CDR3 DNA: TGTGCCATCGCTAACGGCTACGAGCAGTACTTC; CDR3 protein: CAIANGYEQYF
V gene: TRBV14; clone size: .; J gene: TRBJ2-1; D gene: .; CDR3 length: 13; CDR3 DNA: TGTGCCAGCAGCCTGACTAGTCGGGGTGAGCAGTTCTTC; CDR3 protein: CASSLTSRGEQFF
V gene: TRBV28; clone size: .; J gene: TRBJ2-5; D gene: .; CDR3 length: 13; CDR3 DNA: TGTGCCAGCAGGGACAGCTCCCAAGAGACCCAGTACTTC; CDR3 protein: CASRDSSQETQYF
V gene: TRBV19; clone size: .; J gene: TRBJ1-2; D gene: TRBD1; CDR3 length: 14; CDR3 DNA: TGTGCCAGTAGTATCGGACAGGGAGACTATGGCTACACCTTC; CDR3 protein: CASSIGQGDYGYTF
V gene: TRBV9; clone size: .; J gene: TRBJ1-5; D gene: TRBD1; CDR3 length: 15; CDR3 DNA: TGTGCCAGCAGCGTAGGACAGGGGGCGAATCAGCCCCAGCATTTT; CDR3 protein: CASSVGQGANQPQHF
V gene: TRBV28; clone size: .; J gene: TRBJ1-2; D gene: .; CDR3 length: 16; CDR3 DNA: TGTGCCAGCAGTTCGTCCAGGGGTATAGATAACTATGGCTACACCTTC; CDR3 protein: CASSSSRGIDNYGYTF
V gene: TRBV28; clone size: few; J gene: TRBJ2-7; D gene: .; CDR3 length: 15; CDR3 DNA: TGTGCCAGCAGTTCCCCGGAGGAGCGGCGTAGGGAGCAGTACTTC; CDR3 protein: CASSSPEERRREQYF
V gene: TRBV5-1; clone size: few; J gene: TRBJ1-1; D gene: .; CDR3 length: 13; CDR3 DNA: TGCGCCAGCAGCCCCTTTTCAGACACTGAAGCTTTCTTT; CDR3 protein: CASSPFSDTEAFF
V gene: TRBV7-3; clone size: .; J gene: TRBJ2-3; D gene: .; CDR3 length: 15; CDR3 DNA: TGTGCCAGCAGCTTAGGGACTTCCCCCACAGATACGCAGTATTTT; CDR3 protein: CASSLGTSPTDTQYF
V gene: TRBV28; clone size: few; J gene: TRBJ2-5; D gene: TRBD1; CDR3 length: 12; CDR3 DNA: TGTGCCAGCAGTTTAGGGCAGGGGGCCCAGTACTTC; CDR3 protein: CASSLGQGAQYF
V gene: TRBV5-1; clone size: .; J gene: TRBJ2-7; D gene: .; CDR3 length: 14; CDR3 DNA: TGCGCCAGCAGCTTGGAACAGGGATACTACGAGCAGTACTTC; CDR3 protein: CASSLEQGYYEQYF
V gene: TRBV28; clone size: .; J gene: TRBJ2-3; D gene: .; CDR3 length: 15; CDR3 DNA: TGTGCCAGCAGTTTACCCCCCCGGGGCACAGATACGCAGTATTTT; CDR3 protein: CASSLPPRGTDTQYF
V gene: TRBV28; clone size: .; J gene: TRBJ2-7; D gene: TRBD2; CDR3 length: 13; CDR3 DNA: TGTGCCAGCAGCAAAGGGAGGGCCTACGAGCAGTACTTC; CDR3 protein: CASSKGRAYEQYF
V gene: TRBV2; clone size: .; J gene: TRBJ1-1; D gene: TRBD1; CDR3 length: 13; CDR3 DNA: TGTGCCAGCAGTGGGACAGGGGGCACTGAAGCTTTCTTT; CDR3 protein: CASSGTGGTEAFF
V gene: TRBV5-5; clone size: few; J gene: TRBJ1-4; D gene: TRBD1; CDR3 length: 15; CDR3 DNA: TGTGCCAGCAGGGCAGCCGGGACAGACAATGAAAAACTGTTTTTT; CDR3 protein: CASRAAGTDNEKLFF
V gene: TRBV2; clone size: .; J gene: TRBJ1-3; D gene: TRBD1; CDR3 length: 14; CDR3 DNA: TGTGCCAGCAGCGGACAGGTTCAAGGAAACACCATATATTTT; CDR3 protein: CASSGQVQGNTIYF
V gene: TRBV5-8; clone size: .; J gene: TRBJ1-2; D gene: .; CDR3 length: 14; CDR3 DNA: TGTGCCAGCAGCTGGGGGGGGGACGGCTCACGCTACACCTTC; CDR3 protein: CASSWGGDGSRYTF
V gene: TRBV13; clone size: few; J gene: TRBJ1-3; D gene: TRBD1; CDR3 length: 13; CDR3 DNA: TGTGCCAGCAGCTTGACAGGGAGAAACACCATATATTTT; CDR3 protein: CASSLTGRNTIYF
V gene: TRBV7-9; clone size: few; J gene: TRBJ1-1; D gene: .; CDR3 length: 15; CDR3 DNA: TGTGCCAGCAGCTTATCTTCAGGCAGGAACACTGAAGCTTTCTTT; CDR3 protein: CASSLSSGRNTEAFF
V gene: TRBV5-1; clone size: .; J gene: TRBJ2-2; D gene: TRBD2; CDR3 length: 18; CDR3 DNA: TGCGCCAGCAGCTTAAATCCCGAGCTAGCGGGAGGAGCCGGGGAGCTGTTTTTT; CDR3 protein: CASSLNPELAGGAGELFF
V gene: TRBV4-1; clone size: once; J gene: TRBJ1-2; D gene: .; CDR3 length: 15; CDR3 DNA: TGCGCCAGCAGCCTCGATGGCAGGGTAAACTATGGCTACACCTTC; CDR3 protein: CASSLDGRVNYGYTF
V gene: TRBV9; clone size: .; J gene: TRBJ2-1; D gene: TRBD2; CDR3 length: 14; CDR3 DNA: TGTGCCAGCAGCGTCGGGACTAGAGGGAACGAGCAGTTCTTC; CDR3 protein: CASSVGTRGNEQFF
V gene: TRBV13; clone size: .; J gene: TRBJ2-4; D gene: TRBD2; CDR3 length: 18; CDR3 DNA: TGTGCCAGCAGCACACTAGCGGGAGGCGTGGAGGCCAAAAACATTCAGTACTTC; CDR3 protein: CASSTLAGGVEAKNIQYF
V gene: TRBV28; clone size: .; J gene: TRBJ2-3; D gene: .; CDR3 length: 17; CDR3 DNA: TGTGCCAGCAGTTTATTTGGAGGAGGCGATACCACAGATACGCAGTATTTT; CDR3 protein: CASSLFGGGDTTDTQYF
V gene: TRBV28; clone size: .; J gene: TRBJ1-2; D gene: .; CDR3 length: 15; CDR3 DNA: TGTGCCAGCAGTTTAGGCACCTCAGGGGCCTATGGCTACACCTTC; CDR3 protein: CASSLGTSGAYGYTF
V gene: TRBV7-2; clone size: .; J gene: TRBJ2-1; D gene: .; CDR3 length: 13; CDR3 DNA: TGTGCCAGCAGCCGAGTAGGGGATAAGGAGCAGTTCTTC; CDR3 protein: CASSRVGDKEQFF
V gene: TRBV19; clone size: .; J gene: TRBJ1-3; D gene: .; CDR3 length: 14; CDR3 DNA: TGTGCCAGTAGGGGATCCGGAGGCGGAAACACCATATATTTT; CDR3 protein: CASRGSGGGNTIYF
V gene: TRBV2; clone size: .; J gene: TRBJ2-3; D gene: TRBD2; CDR3 length: 14; CDR3 DNA: TGTGCCAGCAGGAGACTAGCGGGAACGGATACGCAGTATTTT; CDR3 protein: CASRRLAGTDTQYF
V gene: TRBV5-1; clone size: .; J gene: TRBJ2-1; D gene: TRBD2; CDR3 length: 16; CDR3 DNA: TGCGCCAGCAGCCCGAGTCTAGCGGGAGCCCAATATGAGCAGTTCTTC; CDR3 protein: CASSPSLAGAQYEQFF
V gene: TRBV27; clone size: .; J gene: TRBJ1-1; D gene: TRBD1; CDR3 length: 15; CDR3 DNA: TGTGCCAGCAGTTCCCTGACAGGGTGGGTCACTGAAGCTTTCTTT; CDR3 protein: CASSSLTGWVTEAFF
V gene: TRBV6-6; clone size: .; J gene: TRBJ1-1; D gene: .; CDR3 length: 14; CDR3 DNA: TGTGCCAGCAGGGATTCACAGGGTTGGCCTGAAGCTTTCTTT; CDR3 protein: CASRDSQGWPEAFF
V gene: TRBV7-3; clone size: .; J gene: TRBJ2-1; D gene: TRBD2; CDR3 length: 15; CDR3 DNA: TGTGCCAGCAGGATACTGGCGGGGGGGCCATATGAGCAGTTCTTC; CDR3 protein: CASRILAGGPYEQFF
V gene: TRBV2; clone size: .; J gene: TRBJ1-2; D gene: .; CDR3 length: 12; CDR3 DNA: TGTGCCAGTAGGTGGGGCGATTATGGCTACACCTTC; CDR3 protein: CASRWGDYGYTF
V gene: TRBV4-2; clone size: .; J gene: TRBJ1-2; D gene: .; CDR3 length: 15; CDR3 DNA: TGTGCCAGCAGCCAAGATCCAGGGCGACTCGATGGCTACACCTTC; CDR3 protein: CASSQDPGRLDGYTF
V gene: TRBV6-1; clone size: few; J gene: TRBJ1-3; D gene: TRBD1; CDR3 length: 13; CDR3 DNA: TGTGCCAGCAGTGAATGGACAGGGGGCACCATATATTTT; CDR3 protein: CASSEWTGGTIYF
V gene: TRBV7-3; clone size: few; J gene: TRBJ1-1; D gene: .; CDR3 length: 14; CDR3 DNA: TGTGCCAGCAGCTACGACAGTAAGAACACTGAAGCTTTCTTT; CDR3 protein: CASSYDSKNTEAFF
V gene: TRBV5-1; clone size: .; J gene: TRBJ2-7; D gene: TRBD1; CDR3 length: 15; CDR3 DNA: TGCGCCAGCAGCTTGGTTGGGACAGGGACCTACGAGCAGTACTTC; CDR3 protein: CASSLVGTGTYEQYF
V gene: TRBV28; clone size: .; J gene: TRBJ2-1; D gene: TRBD2; CDR3 length: 15; CDR3 DNA: TGTGCCAGCAGCCCCTCTAGCGGGAGTTTCAATGAGCAGTTCTTC; CDR3 protein: CASSPSSGSFNEQFF
V gene: TRBV6-1; clone size: .; J gene: TRBJ1-4; D gene: TRBD1; CDR3 length: 18; CDR3 DNA: TGTGCCAGCAGTGAATTTGTAGGGACAGTGGGAACCAATGAAAAACTGTTTTTT; CDR3 protein: CASSEFVGTVGTNEKLFF
V gene: TRBV2; clone size: .; J gene: TRBJ1-5; D gene: .; CDR3 length: 15; CDR3 DNA: TGTGCCAGCAGTGGTGGAGGAGGGGAAGGTCAGCCCCAGCATTTT; CDR3 protein: CASSGGGGEGQPQHF
V gene: TRBV14; clone size: .; J gene: TRBJ2-1; D gene: .; CDR3 length: 15; CDR3 DNA: TGTGCCAGCGGGTCGGGGGGCCGAGCTCACAATGAGCAGTTCTTC; CDR3 protein: CASGSGGRAHNEQFF
V gene: TRBV4-1; clone size: once; J gene: TRBJ2-1; D gene: .; CDR3 length: 17; CDR3 DNA: TGCGCCAGCAGCCAAGATGCCAGGGGTAGTTTGTACAATGAGCAGTTCTTC; CDR3 protein: CASSQDARGSLYNEQFF
V gene: TRBV18; clone size: few; J gene: TRBJ1-5; D gene: .; CDR3 length: 14; CDR3 DNA: TGTGCCAGCTCCCCGGCGACGGGAGGTGGTCCCCAGCATTTT; CDR3 protein: CASSPATGGGPQHF
V gene: TRBV18; clone size: few; J gene: TRBJ2-7; D gene: TRBD2; CDR3 length: 15; CDR3 DNA: TGTGCCAGCTCACCGGGACTAGCGGGGTTCTACGAGCAGTACTTC; CDR3 protein: CASSPGLAGFYEQYF
V gene: TRBV5-1; clone size: .; J gene: TRBJ2-4; D gene: .; CDR3 length: 15; CDR3 DNA: TGCGCCAGCAGGTCCGGGACAACACTCGAGGACATTCAGTACTTC; CDR3 protein: CASRSGTTLEDIQYF